This T cell receptor beta chain was retrieved from a study of cytomegalovirus exposure and HLA in healthy donors. As for the study in general: Across some 400 genotyped donors, around 80% landed in the Caucasian-associated ancestry cluster. The study, taken as a whole, reports: Association of a missense DCLRE1C variant with TCR beta V- and J-gene trimming was reported in a later analysis.

This CDR3 has 15 amino acids. Germline V gene lookup returns CDR1 SGHTA and CDR2 FQGNSA. V trimming: 1 base; J trimming: 2 bases; junction bases outside the gene matches: 5. There are a few counts of this clone. The target antigen is unknown. The PCR ran on 60 Vbeta and 13 Jbeta primers. Produced via immunoSEQ multiplex PCR; TCRdb's table is partial and in-frame only. The sample yields about 160,000 clones, 80% seen once. This chain connects TRBV7-2 to TRBJ2-7; the match to TRBD1 covers 7 bases. Sample: PBMCs. The source is a man aged 25-45 years in good health and CMV-seronegative. The CDR3 is CASSLGGTATYEQYF. The CDR3 DNA is TGTGCCAGCAGCTTAGGAGGGACAGCGACCTACGAGCAGTACTTC. Together with reference TRBV7-2 and TRBJ2-7, the CDR3 gives the full variable domain: GAGVSQSPSNKVTEKGKDVELRCDPISGHTALYWYRQSLGQGLEFLIYFQGNSAPDKSGLPSDRFSAERTGGSVSTLTIQRTQQEDSAVYLCASSLGGTATYEQYFGPGTRLTVT.